Following are 3 T cell receptor beta chains from one sample sequenced in a study of blood T cell repertoires in COVID-19. Some clones are missing from TCRdb's copy, which holds only in-frame ones; the method was immunoSEQ multiplex PCR. The table records 60,000 to 85,000 clones, 74% of them present only once. Sequenced input: peripheral blood. All receptors derive from a human donor with acute or convalescent COVID-19. The donor label of this sample is uncertain.

This chain joins TRBV5-1 and TRBJ2-5, with no clear D. V shed 7 bases and J shed 5 bases, with 18 bases lying between them. Germline V gives CDR1 SGHRS, CDR2 YFSETQ. The CDR3 covers 14 residues. CDR3 region: CASSFELSGETQYF. The CDR3 coding sequence is TGCGCCAGCTCTTTCGAACTCTCCGGGGAGACCCAGTACTTC.

This rearrangement joins TRBV27 to TRBJ1-1; D gene ambiguous. V was clipped by 8 bases and J by 2 bases, with 12 bases between them. Germline loops: CDR1 MNHEY, CDR2 SMNVEV (reference sequence). This CDR3 comprises 13 residues. As DNA, the CDR3 is TGTGCCAGCCCGTTCAAGAGAAACACTGAAGCTTTCTTT. Amino acids: CASPFKRNTEAFF.

This clone was recorded only once. Other DNA sequences from this sample encode an identical CDR3 as well. This rearrangement joins TRBV28 to TRBJ2-2, with 8 bases identical to TRBD1. Germline CDR1 is MDHEN and CDR2 is SYDVKM. The CDR3 is 13 residues long. The trim removed 4 bases at V and 8 bases at J, leaving 3 bases unmatched. The CDR3 DNA is TGTGCCAGCAGTTCGACAGGGGTAGGGGAGCTGTTTTTT. This translates into CASSSTGVGELFF.